This T cell receptor (beta chain) derives from a study of cytomegalovirus exposure and HLA in healthy donors. Study background: Around 78 million unique TCRs, all from HLA-typed donors, were included in an early release of the data. Findings and caveats of the study: Earlier findings revealed that most TCR beta V segments proved productive either about 90% or about 30% of the time.

The PCR used 60 Vbeta and 13 Jbeta primers. Only in-frame clones appear in the TCRdb table, and some are missing; sequencing was by immunoSEQ multiplex PCR. The sample has about 140,000 clones; roughly 70% are singletons. The V end was cut by 0 bases, the J end by 6 bases, with 10 bases between. This CDR3 contains 13 residues. The germline gives CDR1 SGHRS, CDR2 YFSETQ. A remark on this clone: Its target is unknown.

The sequence derives from a man in his forties in good health and CMV-seronegative. The sequenced material came from PBMCs. V is TRBV5-1 and J is TRBJ2-7, with D uncertain. CDR3 bases: TGCGCCAGCAGCTTGGGTAGTACCGGCGAGCAGTACTTC. Protein sequence: CASSLGSTGEQYF. Looking up the rest from reference TRBV5-1 and TRBJ2-7 gives the full variable domain: KAGVTQTPRYLIKTRGQQVTLSCSPISGHRSVSWYQQTPGQGLQFLFEYFSETQRNKGNFPGRFSGRQFSNSRSEMNVSTLELGDSALYLCASSLGSTGEQYFGPGTRLTVT.